These 8 T cell receptor beta chains originate from one sample sequenced in a study of T cells in Graves' hyperthyroidism and ophthalmopathy. Template material for amplifying TCR beta CDR3 regions consisted of RNA transcripts. The TCR CDR3 first-round RT-PCR relied on the HTBI primer set. MiXCR was run by TCRdb on the multiplex PCR reads, yielding one entry per CDR3 protein. The sample holds 250,000 or so distinct CDR3 sequences, about 16% seen once. The sample consisted of blood. The origin of the receptors is a woman aged 50 to 60 with Graves' hyperthyroidism that later progressed to Graves' ophthalmopathy.

The chain employs TRBV20-1 and TRBJ1-3; D not resolved. The germline CDR1 and CDR2 sequences are DFQATT and SNEGSKA (reference sequence). The CDR3 loop spans 11 amino acids. Trimming removed 6 bases at V and 3 bases at J, with 6 bases between. The CDR3 coding sequence is TGCAGTGCAACGCTTGGAAACACCATATATTTT. Residues: CSATLGNTIYF.

V and J are TRBV20-1 and TRBJ1-5, with 8 bases matching TRBD1. From germline, CDR1 is DFQATT and CDR2 SNEGSKA (reference sequence). With 3 bases clipped from V and 3 bases from J, the junction kept 1 base outside the gene matches. The CDR3 loop spans 13 amino acids. Here the CDR3 reads CSARTGVNQPQHF. The CDR3 DNA is TGCAGTGCTAGGACAGGGGTCAATCAGCCCCAGCATTTT.

This clonotype came up many times. V is TRBV20-1 and J is TRBJ1-1; D is possibly TRBD1 (5 bases). The CDR3 loop spans 13 amino acids. Germline CDR1 is DFQATT and CDR2 is SNEGSKA (reference sequence). V gave up 5 bases and J gave up 3 bases, with 13 bases separating them. CDR3 bases: TGCAGTGCTGGGGACGACCCCGACACTGAAGCTTTCTTT. Its translation: CSAGDDPDTEAFF.

Many counts were recorded for this clonotype. The chain has TRBV11-2 and TRBJ2-7; 10 positions agree with TRBD2. V trimming: 3 bases; J trimming: 2 bases; junction bases outside the gene matches: 4. Germline V gene lookup returns CDR1 SGHAT and CDR2 FQNNGV. The CDR3 sequence is 15 residues long. The CDR3 DNA is TGTGCCAGCAGCTTCGTAGCGGGAGGCCCCTACGAGCAGTACTTC. It codes for CASSFVAGGPYEQYF.

This clonotype appeared many times. This sequence joins TRBV11-2 and TRBJ1-4; D is undetermined. The CDR3 sequence is 13 residues long. CDR1 and CDR2 from the germline V gene are SGHAT and FQNNGV. The V and J ends lost 6 bases and 7 bases respectively, with 12 bases between them. DNA of the CDR3: TGTGCCAGCAGACGGTCCTTGCGTGAAAAACTGTTTTTT. Translation gives CASRRSLREKLFF.

There are many counts of this clonotype. The gene calls are TRBV6-1 and TRBJ1-1; no reliable D call. Per the germline V gene, CDR1 is MNHNS and CDR2 is SASEGT. V was clipped by 2 bases and J by 2 bases, with 18 bases between them. This CDR3 has 17 amino acids. This CDR3 reads CASSEKNTFLGNTEAFF. In DNA, the CDR3 is TGTGCCAGCAGTGAAAAAAATACCTTCCTCGGTAACACTGAAGCTTTCTTT.

In this sample, this clonotype turned up many times. The chain combines TRBV27 with TRBJ2-7; 7 bases are a match to TRBD2. CDR1 MNHEY and CDR2 SMNVEV come from the germline V gene (reference sequence). CDR3 size: 15 residues. The junction had 6 bases not matched to a gene; V was cut back by 2 bases and J by 2 bases. CDR3 region: CASSLKAGRAYEQYF. CDR3 in DNA: TGTGCCAGCAGTTTAAAGGCAGGGAGGGCCTACGAGCAGTACTTC.

The J gene is TRBJ2-5, the V gene TRBV2, with unresolved D. V lost 5 bases, J lost 14 bases, and 6 bases lay in between. Germline values: CDR1 SNHLY, CDR2 FYNNEI. The CDR3 covers 8 residues. CDR3 protein: CASSPIYF. For the CDR3, the DNA is TGTGCCAGCAGTCCTATATACTTC.